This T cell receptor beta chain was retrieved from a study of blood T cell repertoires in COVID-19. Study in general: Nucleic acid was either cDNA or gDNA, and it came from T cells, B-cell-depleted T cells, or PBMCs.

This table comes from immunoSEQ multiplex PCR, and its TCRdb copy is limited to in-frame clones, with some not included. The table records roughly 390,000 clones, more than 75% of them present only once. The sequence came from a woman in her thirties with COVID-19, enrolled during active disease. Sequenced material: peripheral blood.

CDR3 in amino acids: CASSLSGGSFLGDTQYF. The CDR3 nucleotides are TGTGCCAGCAGTTTAAGTGGCGGGAGCTTTTTAGGGGATACGCAGTATTTT. This chain uses TRBV28 with TRBJ2-3, with TRBD2 matching over 7 bases. With V trimmed by 2 bases and J by 6 bases, 14 bases remained unmatched. This CDR3 is 17 amino acids long. Germline assignment: CDR1 MDHEN and CDR2 SYDVKM.